Described below is a single T cell receptor beta chain sequence and its context. Antigen unknown. The data were obtained in a study of T cell repertoires in cytomegalovirus infection. Study-wide context: Well-studied HLA-B-restricted CMV epitopes were used in the study alongside recently identified HLA-C-restricted ones. Matching HLA type, along with CMV infection, was indicated by public TCR beta signatures.

TCRdb reprocessed the reads via MiXCR and lists one record per CDR3 protein. The table has approximately 590,000 distinct CDR3 sequences, about 39% seen once. The CDR3 runs 15 residues. Looked up from germline, CDR1 is MNHEY and CDR2 is SMNVEV (reference sequence). With 2 bases removed from V and 4 bases from J, the gap between germline ends came to 14 bases. Study results and caveats: What dominated the ex vivo response were HLA-C-restricted CMV-specific TCR beta clonotypes.

Specimen: cultured PBMCs, collected from culture after CMV antigen stimulation. The chain has TRBV27 and TRBJ2-5; D not resolved. This TCR was sampled from a human donor in good health (CMV status not recorded). Some clones in this sample may be carry-over from other donors' samples. For the CDR3, the DNA is TGTGCCAGCAGTTTAAACTGGGATATGGTAGAGACCCAGTACTTC. Amino acids: CASSLNWDMVETQYF.